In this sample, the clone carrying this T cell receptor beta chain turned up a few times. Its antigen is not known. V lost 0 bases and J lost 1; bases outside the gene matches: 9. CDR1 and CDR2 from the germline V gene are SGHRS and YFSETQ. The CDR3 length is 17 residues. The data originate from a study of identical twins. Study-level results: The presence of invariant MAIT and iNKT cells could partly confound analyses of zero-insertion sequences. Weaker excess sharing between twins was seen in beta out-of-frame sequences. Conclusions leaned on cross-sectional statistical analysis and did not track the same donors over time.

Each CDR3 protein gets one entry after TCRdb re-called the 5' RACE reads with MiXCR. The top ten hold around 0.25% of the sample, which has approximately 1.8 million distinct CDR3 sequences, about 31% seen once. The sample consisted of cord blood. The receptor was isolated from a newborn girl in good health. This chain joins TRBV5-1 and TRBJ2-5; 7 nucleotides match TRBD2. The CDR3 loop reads CASSLDWLADRQETQYF. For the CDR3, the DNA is TGCGCCAGCAGCTTGGATTGGCTAGCGGACCGCCAAGAGACCCAGTACTTC.